These 25 T cell receptor beta chains originate from one sample sequenced in a study of T cell responses to AZD1222 COVID-19 vaccine. Libraries were prepared by immunoSEQ multiplex PCR; TCRdb keeps only in-frame clonotypes and omits some of them. The sample contains over 200,000 clones, approximately 94% of which appear only once. The specimen comprised peripheral blood, sampled 28 days after the second dose of the MenACWY control vaccine. The source of these receptors is an adult who received the MenACWY meningococcal vaccine as a control.

This clone turned up a few times. The DNA for the CDR3 is TGTGCCAGCAGCCCGCAGACAGGGCGAACCTACGAGCAGTACTTC. Protein sequence: CASSPQTGRTYEQYF. This chain uses TRBV3-1 (or the pseudogene TRBV3-2) with TRBJ2-7, with 7 nucleotides matching TRBD1. The germline gives CDR1 LGHDT, CDR2 YNNKEL (reference sequence). The CDR3 runs 15 residues. V gave up 4 bases and J gave up 2 bases; unmatched junction bases: 8.

The V call is TRBV6-2 or TRBV6-3, the J call TRBJ2-7; TRBD1 is a possible D gene (5 bases). The CDR3 runs 13 residues. Germline CDR1 and CDR2: MNHEY and SVGEGT. V lost 4 bases and J lost 2, with 9 bases in between. The CDR3 sequence is CASSFVGPYEQYF. The CDR3 DNA reads TGTGCCAGCAGTTTCGTGGGGCCCTACGAGCAGTACTTC.

The chain carries TRBV29-1 and TRBJ1-2; no firm D call. The CDR3 has 11 amino acids. The V and J ends lost 2 bases and 4 bases respectively, with 5 bases between them. Germline lookup yields CDR1 SQVTM and CDR2 ANQGSEA. In DNA form, the CDR3 reads TGCAGCGTTGAACAGTCCTATGGCTACACCTTC. This encodes CSVEQSYGYTF.

With respect to this clone: This specimen includes other DNA sequences encoding the same CDR3. The J gene is TRBJ1-5, the V gene TRBV28; D unclear. The CDR3 extends over 13 amino acids. In germline, CDR1 is MDHEN, CDR2 SYDVKM. V lost 2 bases, J lost 7 bases, and 9 bases lay in between. CDR3 region: CASSLRGGQPQHF. CDR3 coding DNA: TGTGCCAGCAGTTTACGGGGAGGGCAGCCCCAGCATTTT.

The chain links TRBV2 to TRBJ2-3; 12 nucleotides agree with TRBD2. V gave up 5 bases and J gave up 5 bases; unmatched junction bases: 8. The length of the CDR3 is 16 residues. Germline V gene data show CDR1 as SNHLY and CDR2 as FYNNEI. CDR3 sequence: CASSYTLAGGGDTQYF. CDR3 nucleotide sequence: TGTGCCAGCAGTTACACACTAGCGGGGGGCGGAGATACGCAGTATTTT.

This chain uses TRBV28 with TRBJ2-7; 11 nucleotides align to TRBD2. This CDR3 is built from 14 residues. V was clipped by 2 bases and J by 4 bases; unmatched bases: 1. Germline CDR1 and CDR2: MDHEN and SYDVKM. CDR3 nucleotides: TGTGCCAGCAGTTTAGGACTAGCGGGTTACGAGCAGTACTTC. It encodes CASSLGLAGYEQYF.

The chain combines TRBV29-1 with TRBJ1-2; no reliable D call. The length of the CDR3 is 11 residues. Germline CDR1 is SQVTM and CDR2 is ANQGSEA. V lost 4 bases to trimming and J lost 3 bases, with 6 bases between them. The CDR3 here is CSVAGYYGYTF. In DNA, the CDR3 is TGCAGCGTTGCCGGATACTATGGCTACACCTTC.

This chain joins TRBV4-2 and TRBJ2-5; a possible D gene is TRBD1 (6 bases). CDR3 length equals 16 residues. V gave up 2 bases and J gave up 2 bases, with 15 bases separating them. Germline V gene data show CDR1 as LGHNA and CDR2 as YNFKEQ. CDR3 bases: TGTGCCAGCAGCCAAAGGGGGACGGACAGACAAGAGACCCAGTACTTC. Amino acid sequence: CASSQRGTDRQETQYF.

J is TRBJ2-7 and V is TRBV5-1, with TRBD1 matching 7 bases. The CDR3 sequence is 16 residues long. The V gene's germline CDR1 is SGHRS and CDR2 YFSETQ. Trimming took 1 base from V and 0 from J; bases not matched to a gene: 7. CDR3 nucleotides: TGCGCCAGCAGCTTGAAAACAGGGGCCAGCTCCTACGAGCAGTACTTC. Encoded protein: CASSLKTGASSYEQYF.

This sequence joins TRBV28 and TRBJ2-1; 9 bases match TRBD1. The junction had 11 bases not matched to a gene; V was cut back by 8 bases and J by 6 bases. Germline V CDR1 and CDR2: MDHEN, SYDVKM. This CDR3 region has 15 residues. CDR3 in amino acids: CASGPPGQGGNEQFF. The CDR3, as DNA: TGTGCCAGCGGGCCCCCGGGACAGGGTGGCAATGAGCAGTTCTTC.

The chain couples TRBV6-5 to TRBJ1-1; no reliable D call. Germline CDR1 reads MNHEY; CDR2 reads SVGAGI. The CDR3 covers 11 residues. V was trimmed by 4 bases and J by 4 bases, leaving 4 bases between them. CDR3 sequence (DNA): TGTGCCAGCAGTTGGTTCACTGAAGCTTTCTTT. This codes for CASSWFTEAFF.

The chain is built from TRBV6-5 and TRBJ2-3, with 9 bases identical to TRBD2. The germline V gene has CDR1 MNHEY and CDR2 SVGAGI. This CDR3 is 15 amino acids long. V lost 6 bases, J lost 3 bases, and 7 bases stayed unmatched. The CDR3 is CASRNRGGGTDTQYF. CDR3 coding DNA: TGTGCCAGCAGGAATCGCGGGGGGGGGACAGATACGCAGTATTTT.

The rearrangement joins TRBV18 to TRBJ1-2, with 9 bases that match TRBD1. The CDR3 runs 16 residues. Germline V lookup: CDR1 KGHSH, CDR2 LQKENI. Trimming took 1 base from V and 6 from J; bases not matched to a gene: 9. In DNA, the CDR3 is TGTGCCAGCTCACCACTCGGGGGAGGACAGGGGAATGGCTACACCTTC. Protein product: CASSPLGGGQGNGYTF.

The rearrangement uses TRBV6-6 and TRBJ1-2, with unresolved D. This CDR3 contains 11 residues. Trimming cost V 4 bases and J 10 bases, with 10 bases left between them. The germline V gene has CDR1 MNHNY and CDR2 SVGAGI (reference sequence). The CDR3 protein is CASSFGQYYTF. The CDR3 DNA sequence: TGTGCCAGCAGTTTTGGCCAATACTACACCTTC.

In this sample, this clone turned up once. The chain uses TRBV27 and TRBJ2-7; 7 bases align to TRBD1. This CDR3 region has 13 residues. J gave up 1 base and V 6 bases, and 3 bases lay outside the gene matches. Looked up from germline, CDR1 is MNHEY and CDR2 is SMNVEV (reference sequence). The CDR3 protein is CASRRQGSYEQYF. CDR3 nucleotides: TGTGCCAGCAGAAGACAGGGATCCTACGAGCAGTACTTC.

The chain is built from TRBV11-3 and TRBJ2-7; TRBD1 aligns across 9 bases. V trimming: 5 bases; J trimming: 4 bases; junction bases outside the gene matches: 9. Germline CDR1 and CDR2: SGHNT and YENEEA. This CDR3 has 15 amino acids. CDR3 nucleotides: TGTGCCAGCAGCCCATCGGGACAGGGAGCTTACGAGCAGTACTTC. Its protein is CASSPSGQGAYEQYF.

The CDR3 nucleotides are TGTGCCAGCAGCTTGGCGGGACAGGCTCCCAACTCTGGAAACACCATATATTTT. Protein product: CASSLAGQAPNSGNTIYF. The rearrangement joins TRBV5-5 to TRBJ1-3, with 8 bases lining up with TRBD1. The J segment lost 0 bases and the V segment lost 0 bases, leaving 8 bases of the junction unmatched. The CDR3 is 18 residues long. Germline values: CDR1 SGHKS, CDR2 YYEKEE (reference sequence).

The chain employs TRBV5-1 and TRBJ2-3, with a tentative D call TRBD2 (5 bases). The ends were cut back, 0 bases at V and 1 base at J, with 15 bases in the middle. CDR3 length: 17 amino acids. Germline V gene lookup returns CDR1 SGHRS and CDR2 YFSETQ. CDR3 sequence (DNA): TGCGCCAGCAGCTTGGGACATGCCGGGCGGGGCACAGATACGCAGTATTTT. Its protein is CASSLGHAGRGTDTQYF.

J is TRBJ1-1 and V is TRBV12-3 or TRBV12-4; D unresolved. V dropped 5 bases and J dropped 4 bases, with 11 bases sitting between them. This CDR3 comprises 13 residues. CDR3 protein: CASSLREGTEAFF. The CDR3 DNA reads as TGTGCCAGCAGTCTCCGAGAGGGCACTGAAGCTTTCTTT.

The CDR3 protein is CSVAGTGSPYEQYF. The CDR3 nucleotides are TGCAGCGTTGCGGGGACAGGGTCTCCCTACGAGCAGTACTTC. The genes are TRBV29-1 and TRBJ2-7, with 9 bases lining up with TRBD1. Germline loops: CDR1 SQVTM, CDR2 ANQGSEA. The CDR3 length is 14 residues. Unmatched junction bases numbered 6, after V lost 4 bases and J lost 2 bases.

The chain combines TRBV5-5 with TRBJ1-4, with 8 nucleotides matching TRBD1. V lost 5 bases, J lost 1 base, and 10 bases stayed unmatched. The CDR3 runs to 17 residues. Germline V gene lookup returns CDR1 SGHKS and CDR2 YYEKEE (reference sequence). The CDR3 DNA reads as TGTGCCAGCAGTTCCCAATTACAGGGGGTAACTAATGAAAAACTGTTTTTT. It encodes CASSSQLQGVTNEKLFF.

This chain connects TRBV6-4 to TRBJ1-2, with D perhaps TRBD1 (6 bases). The V end lost 3 bases, the J end lost 4 bases, and 18 bases lay between the germline ends. In germline, CDR1 is MRHNA, CDR2 SNTAGT. The CDR3 contains 16 residues. The CDR3 here is CASSEGTMGAAYGYTF. The DNA for the CDR3 is TGTGCCAGCAGTGAGGGGACTATGGGGGCGGCCTATGGCTACACCTTC.

The chain joins TRBV19 to TRBJ1-1; D is unclear. The CDR3 consists of 11 residues. Germline assignment: CDR1 LNHDA and CDR2 SQIVND (reference sequence). Trimming took off 4 bases at V and 4 bases at J, with 4 bases between the two ends. The CDR3 protein is CASSKGTEAFF. The CDR3 bases are TGTGCCAGTAGTAAGGGCACTGAAGCTTTCTTT.

The chain joins TRBV19 to TRBJ2-2; TRBD2 matches at 7 bases. V was clipped by 5 bases and J by 5 bases; unmatched bases: 5. CDR3 length equals 14 residues. In germline, CDR1 is LNHDA, CDR2 SQIVND (reference sequence). CDR3 loop: CASSFRGSTGELFF. The DNA for the CDR3 is TGTGCCAGTAGTTTTCGCGGGAGTACCGGGGAGCTGTTTTTT.

The chain recombines TRBV28 with TRBJ2-3; 9 bases fit TRBD2. Germline V CDR1 and CDR2: MDHEN, SYDVKM. The V and J ends lost 2 bases and 2 bases, in that order; junction bases with no gene match: 5. This CDR3 comprises 16 residues. The CDR3 DNA follows: TGTGCCAGCAGTTTACCTAGCGGGGCCCACACAGATACGCAGTATTTT. Encoded protein: CASSLPSGAHTDTQYF.